The rows below give T cell receptor beta chains drawn from one sample of a study of cytomegalovirus exposure and HLA in healthy donors. Clones were read by immunoSEQ multiplex PCR, and TCRdb kept only the in-frame ones, dropping some. This sample has about 120,000 clones; 75% to 80% occur once, and the top ten carry 9.5% to 15%. Sequencing input: PBMCs. All receptors come from a middle-aged woman in good health and CMV-seropositive. CDR3s include the opening cysteine and the closing phenylalanine or tryptophan. The D gene is left open where the match is weak. Size values are once, few and many counts, or a class for expanded clones, and some rows have none.

abundance: few
v_gene: TRBV5-6
d_gene: .
j_gene: TRBJ2-7
CDR3aa: CASSPTGPYEQYF
CDR3nt: TGTGCCAGCAGCCCCACAGGGCCATACGAGCAGTACTTC

abundance: .
v_gene: TRBV29-1
d_gene: TRBD2
j_gene: TRBJ2-1
CDR3aa: CSVDGTSGGDEQFF
CDR3nt: TGCAGCGTTGACGGGACTAGCGGGGGAGATGAGCAGTTCTTC

abundance: many
v_gene: TRBV2
d_gene: .
j_gene: TRBJ1-1
CDR3aa: CASRRGSTEAFF
CDR3nt: TGTGCCAGCCGGCGAGGATCCACTGAAGCTTTCTTT

abundance: few
v_gene: TRBV30
d_gene: .
j_gene: TRBJ2-3
CDR3aa: CAWSTSTDTQYF
CDR3nt: TGTGCCTGGAGTACTAGCACAGATACGCAGTATTTT

abundance: .
v_gene: TRBV11-2
d_gene: .
j_gene: TRBJ1-1
CDR3aa: CASSLLPVAVNTEAFF
CDR3nt: TGTGCCAGCAGCTTACTCCCAGTGGCGGTGAACACTGAAGCTTTCTTT

abundance: .
v_gene: TRBV11-2
d_gene: .
j_gene: TRBJ1-1
CDR3aa: CASGYSRSTEAFF
CDR3nt: TGTGCCAGCGGTTATAGCCGAAGTACTGAAGCTTTCTTT

abundance: .
v_gene: TRBV6-5
d_gene: TRBD1
j_gene: TRBJ1-3
CDR3aa: CASRTHRGGGNTIYF
CDR3nt: TGTGCCAGCAGAACCCACAGGGGAGGAGGAAACACCATATATTTT

abundance: once
v_gene: TRBV6-5
d_gene: TRBD1
j_gene: TRBJ1-6
CDR3aa: CACRQGGNSPLHF
CDR3nt: TGTGCCTGCAGACAGGGGGGTAATTCACCCCTCCACTTT

abundance: few
v_gene: TRBV6-1
d_gene: TRBD2
j_gene: TRBJ2-2
CDR3aa: CASGTSGGSGELFF
CDR3nt: TGTGCCAGCGGGACTAGCGGGGGATCCGGGGAGCTGTTTTTT

abundance: .
v_gene: TRBV6-1
d_gene: .
j_gene: TRBJ1-1
CDR3aa: CASSTGQSLNTEAFF
CDR3nt: TGTGCCAGCAGTACCGGACAGTCATTGAACACTGAAGCTTTCTTT

abundance: .
v_gene: TRBV4-1
d_gene: TRBD2
j_gene: TRBJ2-1
CDR3aa: CASSQDLAGGANEQFF
CDR3nt: TGCGCCAGCAGCCAAGATCTAGCGGGGGGCGCGAATGAGCAGTTCTTC

abundance: once
v_gene: TRBV7-8
d_gene: .
j_gene: TRBJ2-5
CDR3aa: CASSLAATRETQYF
CDR3nt: TGTGCCAGCAGCTTAGCTGCTACTCGAGAGACCCAGTACTTC

abundance: .
v_gene: TRBV18
d_gene: TRBD2
j_gene: TRBJ2-3
CDR3aa: CASSGLAGGTDTQYF
CDR3nt: TGTGCCAGCTCAGGACTAGCGGGGGGAACAGATACGCAGTATTTT

abundance: .
v_gene: TRBV6-5
d_gene: TRBD1
j_gene: TRBJ1-1
CDR3aa: CASSYGQVQDTEAFF
CDR3nt: TGTGCCAGCAGTTACGGACAGGTACAGGACACTGAAGCTTTCTTT

abundance: few
v_gene: TRBV6-1
d_gene: TRBD1
j_gene: TRBJ1-3
CDR3aa: CASSTGASGNTIYF
CDR3nt: TGTGCCAGCAGTACAGGGGCCTCTGGAAACACCATATATTTT

abundance: few
v_gene: TRBV2
d_gene: .
j_gene: TRBJ1-3
CDR3aa: CASSAGTGNTIYF
CDR3nt: TGTGCCAGCAGCGCAGGGACTGGAAACACCATATATTTT

abundance: .
v_gene: TRBV11-2
d_gene: .
j_gene: TRBJ1-1
CDR3aa: CASSGRVGAFF
CDR3nt: TGTGCCAGCAGCGGGCGGGTAGGGGCTTTCTTT

abundance: few
v_gene: TRBV5-1
d_gene: .
j_gene: TRBJ1-1
CDR3aa: CASRAQGRTEAFF
CDR3nt: TGCGCCAGCAGGGCACAGGGTCGAACTGAAGCTTTCTTT

abundance: .
v_gene: TRBV2
d_gene: .
j_gene: TRBJ2-1
CDR3aa: CASSDPLYNEQFF
CDR3nt: TGTGCCAGCAGTGACCCCTTGTACAATGAGCAGTTCTTC

abundance: .
v_gene: TRBV6-5
d_gene: .
j_gene: TRBJ1-3
CDR3aa: CASSYEGYSGNTIYF
CDR3nt: TGTGCCAGCAGTTACGAGGGTTATTCTGGAAACACCATATATTTT

abundance: .
v_gene: TRBV30
d_gene: .
j_gene: TRBJ1-2
CDR3aa: CAWRLLHRRANYGYTF
CDR3nt: TGTGCCTGGAGACTCCTCCACAGAAGAGCTAACTATGGCTACACCTTC

abundance: .
v_gene: TRBV5-1
d_gene: .
j_gene: TRBJ2-2
CDR3aa: CASSLVFPGLTGELFF
CDR3nt: TGCGCCAGCAGCTTGGTTTTTCCGGGGTTGACCGGGGAGCTGTTTTTT

abundance: once
v_gene: TRBV6-1
d_gene: .
j_gene: TRBJ2-4
CDR3aa: CASSERTGRGPGTKNIQYF
CDR3nt: TGTGCCAGCAGTGAAAGGACGGGGCGGGGGCCTGGGACCAAAAACATTCAGTACTTC

abundance: .
v_gene: TRBV2
d_gene: TRBD1
j_gene: TRBJ1-5
CDR3aa: CAGGTGNNQPQHF
CDR3nt: TGTGCCGGGGGGACAGGGAACAATCAGCCCCAGCATTTT

abundance: .
v_gene: TRBV15
d_gene: TRBD1
j_gene: TRBJ1-2
CDR3aa: CATSRVPAAGGEGNYGYTF
CDR3nt: TGTGCCACCAGCAGAGTCCCGGCGGCAGGGGGCGAGGGAAACTATGGCTACACCTTC

abundance: .
v_gene: TRBV6-1
d_gene: .
j_gene: TRBJ1-1
CDR3aa: CASSEIAGAFF
CDR3nt: TGTGCCAGCAGTGAAATAGCGGGAGCTTTCTTT

abundance: .
v_gene: TRBV27
d_gene: TRBD1
j_gene: TRBJ1-6
CDR3aa: CASSSKPPGQSTYNSPLHF
CDR3nt: TGTGCCAGCAGTTCCAAACCCCCGGGACAGTCAACCTATAATTCACCCCTCCACTTT

abundance: .
v_gene: TRBV5-6
d_gene: TRBD2
j_gene: TRBJ2-3
CDR3aa: CASSLVSGGTDTQYF
CDR3nt: TGTGCCAGCAGCTTGGTTAGCGGGGGGACAGATACGCAGTATTTT

abundance: .
v_gene: TRBV6-1
d_gene: .
j_gene: TRBJ1-5
CDR3aa: CASSEARSNQPQHF
CDR3nt: TGTGCCAGCAGTGAAGCGAGGAGCAATCAGCCCCAGCATTTT

abundance: .
v_gene: TRBV27
d_gene: TRBD1
j_gene: TRBJ2-7
CDR3aa: CASSRPGQGQYEQYF
CDR3nt: TGTGCCAGCAGCCGCCCGGGACAGGGGCAGTACGAGCAGTACTTC

abundance: .
v_gene: TRBV12-5
d_gene: TRBD2
j_gene: TRBJ2-1
CDR3aa: CASGSARTSGGVAEQFF
CDR3nt: TGTGCTAGTGGTTCGGCTCGGACTAGCGGGGGGGTGGCGGAGCAGTTCTTC

abundance: .
v_gene: TRBV7-7
d_gene: .
j_gene: TRBJ2-5
CDR3aa: CASSLARQETQYF
CDR3nt: TGTGCTAGCAGCTTAGCGCGCCAAGAGACCCAGTACTTC

abundance: .
v_gene: TRBV9
d_gene: TRBD1
j_gene: TRBJ2-7
CDR3aa: CASSVVGTGVNEQYF
CDR3nt: TGTGCCAGCAGCGTAGTGGGGACAGGGGTGAACGAGCAGTACTTC